A selection of T cell receptor beta chains follows, all from one sample in a study of control samples from healthy donors and cancer patients. Sequencing was performed with immunoSEQ multiplex PCR; in TCRdb, only in-frame clones are kept and a portion is missing. This table has around 85,000 clones, roughly 91% appearing once. The source material was blood. Receptors were obtained from a woman in her fifties or sixties in good health. Both conserved end residues are part of each CDR3. A D gene is named only where the DNA matches it firmly. Size values are once, few and many counts, or a class for expanded clones, and some rows have none.

D gene,J gene,clone size,V gene,CDR3 DNA,CDR3 protein
TRBD1,TRBJ2-5,-,TRBV11-2,TGTGCCAGCAGCTTAGTCAACCAGGGGGCTGGAGAGACCCAGTACTTC,CASSLVNQGAGETQYF
TRBD2,TRBJ2-1,-,TRBV28,TGTGCCAGCAGACTACCGGGACTAGCGGGAGGCTATGAGCAGTTCTTC,CASRLPGLAGGYEQFF
-,TRBJ1-1,-,TRBV4-3,TGCGCCAGCAGCCATTCACAGGGAGTTGAAGCTTTCTTT,CASSHSQGVEAFF
TRBD1,TRBJ2-2,-,TRBV7-2,TGTGCCAGCAGCTTAGTGACAGGGGGCGCCGGCACCGGGGAGCTGTTTTTT,CASSLVTGGAGTGELFF
TRBD2,TRBJ2-2,few,TRBV4-3,TGCGCCAGCAGCCAAGTGACTAGCGGGTCGACCGGGGAGCTGTTTTTT,CASSQVTSGSTGELFF
-,TRBJ1-1,once,TRBV7-9,TGTGCCAGCAGCTTATTACGGGGCAAGACTGAAGCTTTCTTT,CASSLLRGKTEAFF
TRBD1,TRBJ2-3,-,TRBV24-1,TGTGCCACCAGTGAGACAGGGGTTAGCACAGATACGCAGTATTTT,CATSETGVSTDTQYF
TRBD2,TRBJ2-7,-,TRBV28,TGTGCCAGCAGTTTAGGACTAGCGGGAAGCTCCTACGAGCAGTACTTC,CASSLGLAGSSYEQYF
TRBD1,TRBJ1-6,-,TRBV4-1,TGCGCCAGCAGCCAAGGAGGACAGGGGGCAGGTTCACCCCTCCACTTT,CASSQGGQGAGSPLHF
TRBD1,TRBJ2-4,-,TRBV3-1/TRBV3-2,TGTGCCAGCAGCCACCGACAGGGTATGGAGTACTTC,CASSHRQGMEYF
-,TRBJ2-7,-,TRBV2,TGTGCCAGCAGTGAATTTTGGGAGCAGTACTTC,CASSEFWEQYF
TRBD2,TRBJ2-1,-,TRBV6-6,TGTGCCAGCAGTTACGGGGCGGGAGCCTACTACAATGAGCAGTTCTTC,CASSYGAGAYYNEQFF
-,TRBJ1-4,-,TRBV18,TGTGCCAGCTCACCAAGGCAATTTGGGGAAAAACTGTTTTTT,CASSPRQFGEKLFF
-,TRBJ2-1,-,TRBV7-2,TGTGCCAGCAGCTTAAGAGAGGAGAGTTGGCGGTTCTTC,CASSLREESWRFF
-,TRBJ2-7,-,TRBV9,TGTGCCAGCAGCGTAAGCATCGGGATCTACGAGCAGTACTTC,CASSVSIGIYEQYF
TRBD1,TRBJ1-2,-,TRBV19,TGTGCCAGTAGTTTCACGGGACAGGGGGCCGGGTATGGCTACACCTTC,CASSFTGQGAGYGYTF
-,TRBJ1-2,-,TRBV7-9,TGTGCCAGCAGCCGCCTCGGGGGCGGTGACTATGGCTACACCTTC,CASSRLGGGDYGYTF
TRBD2,TRBJ2-3,-,TRBV9,TGTGCCAGCAGCGTAGTAGCGGGAGGCCCAGATACGCAGTATTTT,CASSVVAGGPDTQYF
-,TRBJ1-1,-,TRBV6-1,TGTGCCAGCAGTGAACAGCTGAACACTGAAGCTTTCTTT,CASSEQLNTEAFF
-,TRBJ2-2,-,TRBV7-2,TGTGCCAGCAGCTTAGTTAGGAACACCGGGGAGCTGTTTTTT,CASSLVRNTGELFF
-,TRBJ2-2,-,TRBV10-3,TGTGCCATCAGTGGGGACATATCGAACACCGGGGAGCTGTTTTTT,CAISGDISNTGELFF
-,TRBJ1-4,-,TRBV12-3/TRBV12-4,TGTGCCAGCAGCCTCTCCCATGAAAAACTGTTTTTT,CASSLSHEKLFF
-,TRBJ1-2,once,TRBV19,TGTGCCAGTAGTATAGGCCAGGGGACCTACTATGGCTACACCTTC,CASSIGQGTYYGYTF
-,TRBJ2-1,-,TRBV5-1,TGCGCCAGCAGCCCTCAGCCGAGACCACCGGAGTTCTTC,CASSPQPRPPEFF
-,TRBJ1-2,-,TRBV11-2,TGTGCCAGCAGCCCCCCCTCCCCGGGCGGCTACACCTTC,CASSPPSPGGYTF
-,TRBJ1-3,-,TRBV11-3,TGTGCCAGTCAATCCTGGGCAGGTCCACTGCGAAACACCATATATTTT,CASQSWAGPLRNTIYF
TRBD2,TRBJ2-7,-,TRBV9,TGTGCCAGCAGTGTGACTAGCGGAGAACCCCACGAGCAGTACTTC,CASSVTSGEPHEQYF
TRBD2,TRBJ2-1,-,TRBV7-6,TGTGCCAGCAGCTTAGTCTCTAGCGGGGGGGCCTTGGAGCAGTTCTTC,CASSLVSSGGALEQFF
-,TRBJ2-7,few,TRBV2,TGTGCCAGCAGTGAACGGGTAGTCTCCCACTTC,CASSERVVSHF
-,TRBJ1-4,-,TRBV30,TGTGCCTGGAGTCCCACCGTCCGGTTCTTTAATGAAAAACTGTTTTTT,CAWSPTVRFFNEKLFF
-,TRBJ2-3,-,TRBV6-5,TGTGCCAGCCGGGGGCGCACAGATACGCAGTATTTT,CASRGRTDTQYF
-,TRBJ1-1,-,TRBV7-9,TGTGCCAGCAGACGAAGAAACCCCAGGACAGAGATGAACACTGAAGCTTTCTTT,CASRRRNPRTEMNTEAFF
TRBD1,TRBJ1-4,-,TRBV28,TGTGCCAGCAGTCCCCAGACAGGGTCTAATGAAAAACTGTTTTTT,CASSPQTGSNEKLFF
TRBD1,TRBJ1-1,-,TRBV5-1,TGCGCCAGCAGCCCGACAGGGGGGGACACTGAAGCTTTCTTT,CASSPTGGDTEAFF
-,TRBJ2-6,-,TRBV29-1,TGCAGCGCCAAGGGGGGCTCTGGGGCCAACGTCCTGACTTTC,CSAKGGSGANVLTF
TRBD2,TRBJ2-1,-,TRBV7-8,TGTGCCAGCAGCTCGGGACTAGCGGGAGGGTTCAACAATGAGCAGTTCTTC,CASSSGLAGGFNNEQFF
-,TRBJ1-2,few,TRBV14,TGTGCCAGCAGCCAAGCCACGGGGCAGCCACTCTACTATGGCTACACCTTC,CASSQATGQPLYYGYTF
TRBD2,TRBJ2-3,-,TRBV30,TGTGCCTGGAGTGACGGGACTAGCGCAGATACGCAGTATTTT,CAWSDGTSADTQYF
-,TRBJ1-1,-,TRBV11-3,TGTGCCAGCAGCCCGGGGGGGACATGGGGAGGCACTGAAGCTTTCTTT,CASSPGGTWGGTEAFF
TRBD1,TRBJ2-2,-,TRBV27,TGTGCCAGCAGTGACAGGGGGACCACCGGGGAGCTGTTTTTT,CASSDRGTTGELFF
TRBD1,TRBJ2-1,-,TRBV18,TGTGCCAGTTCACTTACCGGGACAGGGGTCTACAATGAGCAGTTCTTC,CASSLTGTGVYNEQFF
-,TRBJ2-4,-,TRBV2,TGTGCCAGCAGTGAGGAGGGGGCGCTAAAAAACATTCAGTACTTC,CASSEEGALKNIQYF
-,TRBJ2-5,-,TRBV19,TGTGCCAGTAGTCACATAGGGCGCAGGGGAGTTCAAGAGACCCAGTACTTC,CASSHIGRRGVQETQYF
-,TRBJ1-4,-,TRBV5-6,TGTGCCAGCAGCTTTAGCCCCAGAGTGACTAATGAAAAACTGTTTTTT,CASSFSPRVTNEKLFF
TRBD2,TRBJ2-7,few,TRBV6-5,TGTGCCAGCAGGCCCCCGGGGGGCTACGAGCAGTACTTC,CASRPPGGYEQYF
-,TRBJ1-1,-,TRBV11-2,TGTGCCAGCAGCTTTTCTGGGGTGCTGGTCTCTGAAGCTTTCTTT,CASSFSGVLVSEAFF